The next 8 T cell receptor beta chains were all read from a single sample in a study of molecular identifiers for immune sequencing clone quantification. TCRdb re-called the PCR reads through MiXCR, storing one row per CDR3 protein. The table lists more than 300,000 distinct CDR3 sequences, about 20% of them singletons, with approximately 0.8% in the top ten. Sample: naive CD8+ T cells from blood, with Jurkat cell RNA spiked in. Subset indicated: FACS-sorted CD8+CD4-CCR7+CD45RA+ naive T cells. The receptors come from a human donor in good health. Some libraries in this study had Jurkat cell RNA spiked in.

This clonotype has a handful of counts. The CDR3 sequence is CASSDPGQGYNEQYF. In nucleotides, the CDR3 is TGTGCCAGCAGTGATCCGGGACAGGGCTACAACGAGCAGTACTTC. This chain uses TRBV25-1 with TRBJ2-7, with 9 bases fitting TRBD1. CDR1 and CDR2 (germline): MGHDK, SYGVNS. J lost 5 bases, V lost 3 bases, and 8 bases had no gene match. There are 15 residues in the CDR3.

In its sample, this clonotype was seen many times. J is TRBJ2-3 and V is TRBV19, with 8 bases aligning to TRBD2. Per germline, CDR1 LNHDA and CDR2 SQIVND (reference sequence). The V gene end was trimmed by 3 bases and the J gene end by 1 base; junction bases not matched to a gene: 3. This CDR3 is 15 amino acids long. CDR3 DNA: TGTGCCAGTAGTATCGGGACTAGAGGCACAGATACGCAGTATTTT. Translating gives CASSIGTRGTDTQYF.

This clonotype occurred a few times. It may be a read error: a sequence one base away is much more abundant. V gene TRBV29-1 combines with J gene TRBJ2-3, with D possibly being TRBD2 (5 bases). V was cut by 4 bases and J by 8 bases, with 16 bases left in between. Germline CDR1 and CDR2: SQVTM and ANQGSEA. The CDR3 is 13 residues long. CDR3 residues: CSVVGSRAGTQYF. The CDR3 DNA sequence: TGCAGCGTTGTTGGGTCACGCGCGGGTACGCAGTATTTT.

This clonotype occurred many times. The chain has TRBV4-1 and TRBJ2-7; D is perhaps TRBD1 (6 bases). The CDR3 extends over 16 amino acids. V shed 1 base and J shed 2 bases, with 15 bases lying between them. The germline V gene has CDR1 MGHRA and CDR2 YSYEKL. The CDR3 DNA reads as TGCGCCAGCAGCCAAGCTATCCAGGGGACCGCCTACGAGCAGTACTTC. Translation gives CASSQAIQGTAYEQYF.

This clonotype was detected a few times. A single base separates this from a much larger clone, so it may be a read error. In DNA form, the CDR3 reads TGTGCCACCCGTGATCGTCCGGGACAAACTTACGATAGCAATCAGCCCCAGCATTTT. Its protein is CATRDRPGQTYDSNQPQHF. The chain couples TRBV24-1 to TRBJ1-5, with a weak D call TRBD1 (6 bases). CDR1 is KGHDR, CDR2 SFDVKD, per germline. This CDR3 spans 19 amino acids.

This clonotype occurred many times. The chain links TRBV6-2 or TRBV6-3 to TRBJ1-5; perhaps TRBD1 as D (5 bases). With 10 bases removed from V and 0 bases from J, the gap between germline ends came to 13 bases. Germline assignment: CDR1 MNHEY and CDR2 SVGEGT. The length of the CDR3 is 14 residues. The CDR3 DNA is TGTGCCATTGGGACCTCCTATAGCAATCAGCCCCAGCATTTT. Its translation is CAIGTSYSNQPQHF.

This clonotype was counted at least ten times. Here the CDR3 reads CASTLGGGELFF. As DNA, the CDR3 is TGTGCCAGCACCCTTGGGGGCGGGGAGCTGTTTTTT. The chain recombines TRBV7-9 with TRBJ2-2; D tentatively reads TRBD1 or TRBD2 (5 bases each). The CDR3 loop spans 12 amino acids. CDR1 and CDR2 (germline): SEHNR, FQNEAQ (reference sequence). The ends were cut back, 7 bases at V and 7 bases at J, with 10 bases in the middle.

Turning to this clonotype: Germline is not matched at one junction end, which may reflect a read error. This chain uses TRBV27 with TRBJ2-3; D call uncertain. Germline V gives CDR1 MNHEY, CDR2 SMNVEV (reference sequence). The CDR3 is made up of 12 amino acids. CDR3 in DNA: TGTGCCGGCAGTCCTTTGACAGATACGCAGTATTTT. Protein: CAGSPLTDTQYF.